The next 21 T cell receptor beta chains were all read from a single sample in a study of early T cells in non-severe SARS-CoV-2 infection. TCRdb recomputed calls from the 5' RACE reads with MiXCR, one row per CDR3 protein. This table has 86,000 or so distinct CDR3 sequences, about 14% appearing once. Sequences were obtained from whole blood. The receptors come from an adult who was a healthcare worker with PCR-confirmed SARS-CoV-2 infection or an uninfected control (not recorded which).

This chain joins TRBV29-1 and TRBJ2-3; D unclear. V was shortened by 1 base and J by 4 bases, with 3 bases between the two germline ends. The length of the CDR3 is 11 residues. CDR1 is SQVTM and CDR2 is ANQGSEA in the germline V gene. The DNA for the CDR3 is TGCAGCGTTGAAGGGCCAGATACGCAGTATTTT. Translation gives CSVEGPDTQYF.

This chain uses TRBV2 with TRBJ2-2, with D perhaps being TRBD1 or TRBD2 (5 bases each). The V gene lost 8 bases and the J gene lost 7 bases, with 20 bases spanning the gap. Germline CDR1 and CDR2: SNHLY and FYNNEI. The CDR3 extends over 15 amino acids. The DNA of the CDR3 is TGTGCCAGCGTCGGGGACGGCTATATTGACGGGGAGCTGTTTTTT. Translation: CASVGDGYIDGELFF.

This clonotype was recorded at least ten times. J is TRBJ2-5 and V is TRBV12-3 or TRBV12-4; 11 nucleotides align to TRBD2. The CDR3 sequence is 17 residues long. The V segment lost 4 bases and the J segment 5 bases; nucleotides outside the gene matches: 12. The CDR3 sequence: CASSSRFSGGAEETQYF. CDR3 sequence (DNA): TGTGCCAGCAGTTCGCGCTTTAGCGGGGGGGCTGAGGAGACCCAGTACTTC.

The chain joins TRBV7-2 to TRBJ2-4, with D unclear. The V end lost 5 bases, the J end lost 11 bases, and 13 bases lay between the germline ends. The CDR3 extends over 12 amino acids. Germline loops: CDR1 SGHTA, CDR2 FQGNSA. The CDR3 nucleotides read TGTGCCAGCAGCACCCGCCAACCCGTTCAGTACTTC. As protein: CASSTRQPVQYF.

As to this clonotype: The CDR3 end shows no conserved phenylalanine or tryptophan, and so a read error is likely. This chain links TRBV10-1 with TRBJ2-1; TRBD2 aligns across 14 bases. The ends lost 7 bases at V and 4 bases at J; junction bases unmatched: 3. The CDR3 totals 15 residues. Germline values: CDR1 WNHNN, CDR2 SYGVQD (reference sequence). The CDR3 coding sequence is TGCGCCAGCACGTGGACTAGCGGGGGGTACAATGAGCAGTTCTCC. This translates into CASTWTSGGYNEQFS.

This clonotype occurred a few times. The rearrangement joins TRBV29-1 to TRBJ1-1; D ambiguous. Germline loops: CDR1 SQVTM, CDR2 ANQGSEA. Between the trimmed V and J ends, which lost 2 bases and 0 bases, there was a span of 13 bases. The CDR3 consists of 15 residues. The CDR3 DNA follows: TGCAGCGTTGAATCGGCGGGGAGCATGAACACTGAAGCTTTCTTT. This sequence encodes CSVESAGSMNTEAFF.

This clonotype appeared a few times. The chain employs TRBV7-6 and TRBJ2-3, with 12 bases aligning to TRBD1. Germline CDR1 and CDR2: SGHVS and FNYEAQ. V shed 1 base and J 5 bases; nucleotides not matched to a gene: 7. The CDR3 runs to 17 residues. CDR3 in DNA: TGTGCCAGCAGCTTAGGACGGGGACAGGGGGCAATAGATACGCAGTATTTT. This translates into CASSLGRGQGAIDTQYF. The whole variable domain, remainder taken from reference TRBV7-6 and TRBJ2-3, is GAGVSQSPRYKVTKRGQDVALRCDPISGHVSLYWYRQALGQGPEFLTYFNYEAQQDKSGLPNDRFSAERPEGSISTLTIQRTEQRDSAMYRCASSLGRGQGAIDTQYFGPGTRLTVL.

This clonotype appeared many times. The chain uses TRBV13 and TRBJ2-5; D ambiguous. The germline V and J ends were trimmed by 5 bases and 4 bases, with 11 bases remaining between them. The CDR3 totals 13 residues. Germline CDR1 PRHDT, CDR2 FYEKMQ (reference sequence). CDR3 coding DNA: TGTGCCAGCAGCGCGCGCTCCGGAGAGACCCAGTACTTC. Residues: CASSARSGETQYF.

This clonotype showed up just a few times. The rearrangement uses TRBV20-1 and TRBJ2-7, with TRBD1 matching 7 bases. CDR1 is DFQATT, CDR2 SNEGSKA, per germline (reference sequence). The V and J ends lost 0 bases and 5 bases, in that order; junction bases with no gene match: 4. This CDR3 has 13 residues. CDR3: CSARDIQGNEQYF. In nucleotides, the CDR3 is TGCAGTGCTAGAGATATACAGGGGAACGAGCAGTACTTC.

This chain joins TRBV7-9 and TRBJ2-3; 7 nucleotides agree with TRBD2. There are 17 residues in the CDR3. Germline-derived CDR1 and CDR2 are SEHNR and FQNEAQ (reference sequence). Losses at the gene ends were 5 bases for V and 2 bases for J; bases not matched to a gene: 13. This chain's CDR3 is CASSPPPWAGVTDTQYF. CDR3 coding DNA: TGTGCCAGCAGCCCGCCCCCATGGGCGGGAGTCACAGATACGCAGTATTTT.

This clonotype was observed a handful of times. CDR3 DNA sequence: TGTGCCAGCAAGCGGGCGGGCCTACCCAACACCGGGGAGCTGTTTTTT. It yields the protein CASKRAGLPNTGELFF. The chain is built from TRBV12-3 or TRBV12-4 and TRBJ2-2, with D tentatively TRBD2 (6 bases). The V gene lost 7 bases and the J gene lost 2 bases, with 17 bases spanning the gap. The CDR3 spans 16 residues.

Many counts were recorded for this clonotype. This chain uses TRBV7-9 with TRBJ2-5, with 8 bases matching TRBD2. This CDR3 is built from 16 residues. The trim removed 5 bases at V and 1 base at J, leaving 9 bases unmatched. CDR1 SEHNR and CDR2 FQNEAQ come from the germline V gene (reference sequence). For the CDR3, the DNA is TGTGCCAGCAGCCGAAGGCCTGGGACTAGCCAAGAGACCCAGTACTTC. The encoded protein is CASSRRPGTSQETQYF.

This clonotype was counted at least ten times. V and J are TRBV10-2 and TRBJ2-7; D is uncertain. This CDR3 region has 10 residues. The germline CDR1 and CDR2 sequences are WSHSY and SAAADI. V lost 3 bases to trimming and J lost 4 bases, with 1 base between them. The CDR3 DNA reads TGCGCCAGCAGTGAATACGAGCAGTACTTC. It translates to CASSEYEQYF.

This clonotype was detected many times. The V and J genes are TRBV7-3 and TRBJ2-1; 12 bases line up with TRBD2. Germline CDR1 is SGHTA and CDR2 is FQGTGA. This CDR3 comprises 17 residues. V trimming: 3 bases; J trimming: 6 bases; junction bases outside the gene matches: 9. CDR3 nucleotides: TGTGCCAGCAGCTTTCGTACTTCTAGCGGGGGGGCCAATGAGCAGTTCTTC. Its protein is CASSFRTSSGGANEQFF.

This clonotype was detected once. V usage is TRBV27 and J usage is TRBJ1-2; D unclear. The CDR3 is 14 amino acids. The germline CDR1 and CDR2 sequences are MNHEY and SMNVEV (reference sequence). V lost 4 bases, J lost 1 base, and 10 bases lay in between. CDR3 nucleotide sequence: TGTGCCAGCAGTTCCCTAGGTTATAACTATGGCTACACCTTC. Its translation: CASSSLGYNYGYTF.

The chain combines TRBV13 with TRBJ1-2, with 11 bases fitting TRBD1. Trimming took 5 bases from V and 3 from J; bases not matched to a gene: 8. Germline CDR1 PRHDT, CDR2 FYEKMQ (reference sequence). The CDR3 is made up of 16 amino acids. CDR3 DNA: TGTGCCAGCAGCCCCCATGGGACAGGGGGGCACTATGGCTACACCTTC. Amino acid sequence: CASSPHGTGGHYGYTF.

This rearrangement joins TRBV3-1 to TRBJ1-1; D unresolved. The V end lost 1 base, the J end lost 1 base, and 7 bases lay between the germline ends. This CDR3 comprises 14 residues. CDR1 and CDR2 (germline): LGHDT, YNNKEL (reference sequence). Written as DNA, the CDR3 is TGTGCCAGCAGCCAAGCTCCCGGGAACACTGAAGCTTTCTTT. It translates to CASSQAPGNTEAFF.

This clonotype was seen a handful of times. The chain couples TRBV7-9 to TRBJ2-5, with D possibly matching TRBD2 (5 bases). Trimming shortened V by 5 bases and J by 3 bases, and 10 bases separated the two germline ends. The CDR3 extends over 13 amino acids. From germline, CDR1 is SEHNR and CDR2 FQNEAQ (reference sequence). CDR3 sequence: CASSADSKETQYF. The CDR3 region has the DNA TGTGCCAGCAGCGCGGACTCGAAAGAGACCCAGTACTTC.

This clonotype came up many times. This chain links TRBV3-1 with TRBJ2-2; D call uncertain. Trimming took 1 base from V and 7 from J, leaving 10 bases between them. CDR1 is LGHDT and CDR2 is YNNKEL in the germline V gene (reference sequence). The CDR3 extends over 14 amino acids. CDR3 sequence (DNA): TGTGCCAGCAGCCAAGCTGTCGGGTACGGGGAGCTGTTTTTT. It encodes CASSQAVGYGELFF. Looking up the rest from reference TRBV3-1 and TRBJ2-2 gives the full variable domain: DTAVSQTPKYLVTQMGNDKSIKCEQNLGHDTMYWYKQDSKKFLKIMFSYNNKELIINETVPNRFSPKSPDKAHLNLHINSLELGDSAVYFCASSQAVGYGELFFGEGSRLTVL.

Remarks on this clonotype: One end of the junction is discordant with germline, which a read error may explain. This rearrangement joins TRBV28 to TRBJ2-1; 7 nucleotides agree with TRBD2. CDR1 and CDR2 (germline): MDHEN, SYDVKM. CDR3 size: 15 residues. In DNA, the CDR3 is TGTGCCAGCAGCCAGCCCCAGGGAGGGCCCAATGAGCAGTTGTTC. It specifies CASSQPQGGPNEQLF.

This clonotype occurred many times. This rearrangement joins TRBV12-3 or TRBV12-4 to TRBJ2-1; D not certain. Trimming took 8 bases from V and 5 from J, leaving 4 bases between them. The CDR3 sequence is 10 residues long. The CDR3 DNA follows: TGTGCCAGCGGAAACAATGAGCAGTTCTTC. Its protein product is CASGNNEQFF.